The 25 T cell receptor beta chains below come from one sample, sequenced in a study of CD8 T cells in ankylosing spondylitis. From the 5' RACE reads, TCRdb called clonotypes with MiXCR, one entry per CDR3 protein. The sample gives approximately 210,000 distinct CDR3 sequences, 9.5% to 15% of which show up once; approximately 17% is in the top ten. What was sequenced was blood, either unsorted or a sorted T cell fraction (not recorded which). Receptors were obtained from a male donor with ankylosing spondylitis or in good health (not recorded which).

The rearrangement uses TRBV5-5 and TRBJ2-7; maybe TRBD2 (5 bases). The CDR3 length is 13 residues. Deletions cut 6 bases from V and 1 base from J, with 11 bases between. Germline V gene sequence: CDR1 SGHKS, CDR2 YYEKEE (reference sequence). CDR3 protein: CASIGGSSYEQYF. The DNA for the CDR3 is TGTGCCAGCATTGGAGGCAGTTCCTACGAGCAGTACTTC. Full variable domain (missing parts from reference TRBV5-5 and TRBJ2-7): DAGVTQSPTHLIKTRGQQVTLRCSPISGHKSVSWYQQVLGQGPQFIFQYYEKEERGRGNFPDRFSARQFPNYSSELNVNALLLGDSALYLCASIGGSSYEQYFGPGTRLTVT.

Points on this clonotype: This may be a read error: a much more frequent sequence differs by one nucleotide. The chain carries TRBV20-1 and TRBJ2-1; perhaps TRBD2 as D (5 bases). Between the trimmed V and J ends, which lost 0 bases and 0 bases, there was a span of 9 bases. This CDR3 has 15 amino acids. Per germline, CDR1 DFQATT and CDR2 SNEGSKA (reference sequence). This chain's CDR3 is CSARDPGISYNEQFF. The CDR3 DNA reads as TGCAGTGCTAGAGATCCGGGGATCTCCTACAATGAGCAGTTCTTC.

This clonotype was found a few times. The rearrangement uses TRBV6-5 and TRBJ1-2; perhaps TRBD1 as D (5 bases). Germline CDR1 reads MNHEY; CDR2 reads SVGAGI. The CDR3 extends over 16 amino acids. The germline V and J ends were trimmed by 2 bases and 4 bases, with 17 bases remaining between them. The CDR3 DNA sequence: TGTGCCAGCAGTTACACGCCCGGGGACGTGAGCTATGGCTACACCTTC. It codes for CASSYTPGDVSYGYTF.

This clonotype was observed a few times. The genes are TRBV7-8 and TRBJ2-3, with TRBD1 matching 8 bases. From germline, CDR1 is SGHVS and CDR2 FQNEAQ. The junction had 8 bases not matched to a gene; V was cut back by 2 bases and J by 4 bases. The CDR3 length is 16 residues. DNA for the CDR3: TGTGCCAGCAGCTTAACTACAGGGGGTGGTGCAGATACGCAGTATTTT. Residues: CASSLTTGGGADTQYF.

The gene calls are TRBV28 and TRBJ2-1, with D possibly TRBD2 on 7 matching bases. V lost 8 bases, J lost 0 bases, and 14 bases lay in between. This CDR3 has 15 residues. In germline, CDR1 is MDHEN, CDR2 SYDVKM. The CDR3 loop reads CASSWGGPSYNEQFF. CDR3 coding DNA: TGTGCCAGCTCCTGGGGGGGGCCCTCCTACAATGAGCAGTTCTTC. The complete variable domain, with remaining parts taken from reference TRBV28 and TRBJ2-1, reads DVKVTQSSRYLVKRTGEKVFLECVQDMDHENMFWYRQDPGLGLRLIYFSYDVKMKEKGDIPEGYSVSREKKERFSLILESASTNQTSMYLCASSWGGPSYNEQFFGPGTRLTVL.

This chain connects TRBV7-2 to TRBJ1-5; no clear D. The CDR3 is made up of 15 amino acids. Trimming took off 1 base at V and 0 bases at J, with 7 bases between the two ends. Germline lookup yields CDR1 SGHTA and CDR2 FQGNSA. CDR3 region: CASSLGPYSNQPQHF. DNA of the CDR3: TGTGCCAGCAGCTTAGGGCCTTATAGCAATCAGCCCCAGCATTTT.

This clonotype was recorded a few times. This chain links TRBV12-3 or TRBV12-4 with TRBJ2-2; D possibly matches TRBD1 or TRBD2 (5 bases each). V was trimmed by 7 bases and J by 2 bases, leaving 17 bases between them. The CDR3 totals 16 residues. CDR3: CASIPTGTDNTGELFF. CDR3 DNA: TGTGCCAGCATTCCTACCGGGACGGATAACACCGGGGAGCTGTTTTTT.

This clonotype was counted only a few times. This chain uses TRBV20-1 with TRBJ1-1; D is ambiguous. CDR1 is DFQATT and CDR2 is SNEGSKA in the germline V gene (reference sequence). The CDR3 covers 12 residues. V was clipped by 0 bases and J by 3 bases, with 5 bases between them. CDR3 amino acids: CSARDGYTEAFF. Here the CDR3 DNA reads TGCAGTGCTAGAGACGGATACACTGAAGCTTTCTTT.

The rearrangement joins TRBV4-1 to TRBJ2-7, with no clear D. This CDR3 is 13 amino acids long. V was pared by 1 base and J by 2 bases, with 6 bases between. Germline values: CDR1 MGHRA, CDR2 YSYEKL. The CDR3 loop is CASSQGRAYEQYF. CDR3 in DNA: TGCGCCAGCAGCCAAGGAAGGGCCTACGAGCAGTACTTC.

V is TRBV5-1 and J is TRBJ2-1; a possible D gene is TRBD1 (6 bases). CDR3 length: 16 residues. CDR1 and CDR2 from the germline V gene are SGHRS and YFSETQ. Trimming removed 0 bases from V and 5 bases from J, with 15 bases in between. Here the CDR3 reads CASSLERQGYDNEQFF. As DNA, the CDR3 is TGCGCCAGCAGCTTGGAAAGGCAGGGGTACGACAATGAGCAGTTCTTC.

This clonotype was detected ten times or more. The chain recombines TRBV4-1 with TRBJ2-7; possible D gene TRBD2, 5 bases. Looked up from germline, CDR1 is MGHRA and CDR2 is YSYEKL. The CDR3 is 14 amino acids. Trimming shortened V by 4 bases and J by 6 bases, and 16 bases separated the two germline ends. CDR3 region: CASSLVLKGGEQYF. The CDR3 region has the DNA TGCGCCAGCAGCCTAGTCCTCAAAGGAGGCGAGCAGTACTTC.

J is TRBJ2-7 and V is TRBV19, with 7 bases matching TRBD1. V shed 2 bases and J 6 bases; nucleotides not matched to a gene: 10. The CDR3 sequence is 15 residues long. Germline V gives CDR1 LNHDA, CDR2 SQIVND (reference sequence). Here the CDR3 DNA reads TGTGCCAGTAGTATAATGGTTCCGACAGGGATCGAGCAGTACTTC. Translating it yields CASSIMVPTGIEQYF.

This clonotype was found a few times. The chain has TRBV5-1 and TRBJ2-5; 11 positions match TRBD2. V lost 4 bases, J lost 4 bases, and 12 bases stayed unmatched. Germline V lookup: CDR1 SGHRS, CDR2 YFSETQ. The CDR3 covers 17 residues. CDR3 residues: CASSQLTSGSFSETQYF. Here the CDR3 DNA reads TGCGCCAGCAGCCAACTAACTAGCGGGAGTTTCTCAGAGACCCAGTACTTC.

In its sample, this clonotype was seen a few times. The chain joins TRBV29-1 to TRBJ2-1, with 12 bases matching TRBD2. The ends lost 7 bases at V and 9 bases at J; junction bases unmatched: 7. Germline CDR1 is SQVTM and CDR2 is ANQGSEA. The CDR3 has 13 residues. This CDR3 is CSAGLAGRSEQFF. CDR3 DNA: TGCAGCGCCGGACTAGCGGGGCGTAGTGAGCAGTTCTTC.

This chain joins TRBV7-2 and TRBJ2-3; 12 nucleotides match TRBD2. The trim removed 4 bases at V and 3 bases at J, leaving 8 bases unmatched. Germline V gene lookup returns CDR1 SGHTA and CDR2 FQGNSA. CDR3 length: 17 residues. CDR3 sequence reads: CASSWLDGLAGTDTQYF. In nucleotides, the CDR3 is TGTGCCAGCAGCTGGCTTGACGGACTAGCGGGGACAGATACGCAGTATTTT.

The J gene is TRBJ1-1, the V gene TRBV3-1, with 8 bases fitting TRBD1. The trim removed 4 bases at V and 3 bases at J, leaving 7 bases unmatched. The CDR3 loop spans 15 amino acids. The germline V gene has CDR1 LGHDT and CDR2 YNNKEL (reference sequence). The CDR3 here is CASSRQGAKDTEAFF. The CDR3, as DNA: TGTGCCAGCAGCCGGCAGGGGGCCAAAGACACTGAAGCTTTCTTT. Full variable domain (remainder filled in from reference TRBV3-1 and TRBJ1-1): DTAVSQTPKYLVTQMGNDKSIKCEQNLGHDTMYWYKQDSKKFLKIMFSYNNKELIINETVPNRFSPKSPDKAHLNLHINSLELGDSAVYFCASSRQGAKDTEAFFGQGTRLTVV.

The table lists this clonotype with many counts. The chain links TRBV4-2 to TRBJ2-2; no clear D. This CDR3 is 15 amino acids long. The germline V gene has CDR1 LGHNA and CDR2 YNFKEQ. Between the trimmed V and J ends, which lost 0 bases and 0 bases, there was a span of 5 bases. The CDR3 bases are TGTGCCAGCAGCCAAGAAAGAGCGAACACCGGGGAGCTGTTTTTT. Protein sequence: CASSQERANTGELFF.

Of note for this clonotype: At one of its ends the junction is not consistent with the germline gene, which may arise from a read error. The chain has TRBV20-1 and TRBJ2-1, with a tentative D call TRBD2 (7 bases). This CDR3 has 17 residues. Germline lookup yields CDR1 DFQATT and CDR2 SNEGSKA (reference sequence). CDR3 protein: CCARGFGGPFTYNEQFF. CDR3 DNA sequence: TGCTGTGCTAGGGGGTTCGGGGGGCCCTTTACCTACAATGAGCAGTTCTTC.

The sample holds a few counts of this clonotype. This rearrangement joins TRBV11-2 to TRBJ2-2, with TRBD2 matching 8 bases. Germline V gene sequence: CDR1 SGHAT, CDR2 FQNNGV. The CDR3 has 18 amino acids. With V trimmed by 0 bases and J by 5 bases, 11 bases remained unmatched. In DNA form, the CDR3 reads TGTGCCAGCAGCTTAGATCGTTACAGCGGGAGTCGTACCGGGGAGCTGTTTTTT. It yields the protein CASSLDRYSGSRTGELFF.

V is TRBV30 and J is TRBJ1-1; D is undetermined. The CDR3 loop spans 12 amino acids. Trimming removed 3 bases from V and 4 bases from J, with 9 bases in between. Germline CDR1 is GTSNPN and CDR2 is SVGIG (reference sequence). The CDR3 here is CAWRRIGTEAFF. In DNA form, the CDR3 reads TGTGCCTGGAGAAGGATAGGCACTGAAGCTTTCTTT.

A few counts support this clonotype. V gene TRBV13 combines with J gene TRBJ2-3; TRBD2 matches at 7 bases. The junction had 6 bases not matched to a gene; V was cut back by 3 bases and J by 0 bases. The CDR3 is 16 amino acids. Germline CDR1 reads PRHDT; CDR2 reads FYEKMQ (reference sequence). CDR3 loop: CASSLRRDYSTDTQYF. CDR3 in DNA: TGTGCCAGCAGCTTGAGACGGGACTATAGCACAGATACGCAGTATTTT.

This chain connects TRBV2 to TRBJ2-5; TRBD1 matches at 9 bases. Germline V gene lookup returns CDR1 SNHLY and CDR2 FYNNEI. Trimming cost V 5 bases and J 5 bases; bases outside gene matches: 3. The CDR3 covers 13 residues. The CDR3 reads CASSRTGGETQYF. For the CDR3, the DNA is TGTGCCAGCAGTCGTACAGGGGGCGAGACCCAGTACTTC.

The chain recombines TRBV30 with TRBJ2-1, with D possibly matching TRBD2 (5 bases). The CDR3 runs 13 residues. V was trimmed by 4 bases and J by 8 bases, leaving 15 bases between them. CDR1 and CDR2 from the germline V gene are GTSNPN and SVGIG (reference sequence). CDR3 DNA: TGTGCCTGGAATGGCGGGTTGGAGGATGAGCAGTTCTTC. This codes for CAWNGGLEDEQFF.

This clonotype was counted between two and nine times. The gene calls are TRBV4-1 and TRBJ1-1; D is ambiguous. V was pared by 1 base and J by 7 bases, with 4 bases between. There are 11 residues in the CDR3. Germline V gives CDR1 MGHRA, CDR2 YSYEKL. The CDR3 nucleotides are TGCGCCAGCAGCCAAGGCTTTGAAGCTTTCTTT. This codes for CASSQGFEAFF.

The chain employs TRBV3-1 and TRBJ2-5; possibly TRBD2 for D (5 bases). V gave up 4 bases and J gave up 4 bases, with 19 bases separating them. The CDR3 consists of 16 residues. Germline V gives CDR1 LGHDT, CDR2 YNNKEL (reference sequence). The CDR3 loop reads CASSPVRARAGETQYF. The CDR3 DNA follows: TGTGCCAGCAGCCCGGTGCGGGCGCGGGCAGGAGAGACCCAGTACTTC.